Below, 20 T cell receptor beta chains from the same sample are listed, as sequenced in a study of cytomegalovirus exposure and HLA in healthy donors. Both 60 Vbeta primers and 13 Jbeta primers went into the PCR. Clones were sequenced by immunoSEQ multiplex PCR, and TCRdb holds only the in-frame ones, with some missing. The sample yields about 210,000 clones, over 60% seen once. Input material: PBMCs. These receptors originate from a male donor in good health and CMV-seronegative.

This sequence joins TRBV4-2 and TRBJ1-4; D is unresolved. CDR1 is LGHNA, CDR2 YNFKEQ, per germline. The CDR3 covers 13 residues. The V and J ends lost 0 bases and 8 bases respectively, with 7 bases between them. The CDR3 loop reads CASSQDSFEKLFF. The CDR3 DNA is TGTGCCAGCAGCCAAGATTCTTTCGAAAAACTGTTTTTT.

CDR3 loop: CASSYPGGLSGYTF. The CDR3 DNA sequence: TGTGCCAGCAGTTATCCGGGCGGACTATCTGGCTACACCTTC. The chain recombines TRBV6-6 with TRBJ1-2; D gene uncertain. The CDR3 is made up of 14 amino acids. Trimming cost V 3 bases and J 7 bases, with 15 bases left between them. The germline CDR1 and CDR2 sequences are MNHNY and SVGAGI (reference sequence).

The V call is TRBV11-2, the J call TRBJ2-1; D gene uncertain. V lost 4 bases and J 4 bases, leaving 11 bases between the germline ends. In germline, CDR1 is SGHAT, CDR2 FQNNGV. The CDR3 sequence is 14 residues long. The CDR3 DNA follows: TGTGCCAGCAGCTCACTCTCACAGTACAATGAGCAGTTCTTC. It translates to CASSSLSQYNEQFF.

The V gene is TRBV9, the J gene TRBJ2-7; 12 bases align to TRBD2. V shed 0 bases and J 4 bases; nucleotides not matched to a gene: 5. The CDR3 consists of 16 residues. The germline CDR1 and CDR2 sequences are SGDLS and YYNGEE. CDR3 DNA sequence: TGTGCCAGCAGCGTAGGACTAGCGGGAGTCGGTTACGAGCAGTACTTC. The encoded protein is CASSVGLAGVGYEQYF.

V and J are TRBV21-1 and TRBJ1-1; TRBD1 is the table's D call and was not checked against the DNA. TRBV21-1 is a documented pseudogene. This CDR3 contains 15 residues. DNA of the CDR3: TGTGCCAGCAGCAAACGACAGGAGCTCAACACTGAAGCTTTCTTT. This codes for CASSKRQELNTEAFF.

This clone occurred once. This chain joins TRBV7-3 and TRBJ1-2; unclear D gene. Per the germline V gene, CDR1 is SGHTA and CDR2 is FQGTGA. This CDR3 has 14 residues. Trimming stripped 2 bases from V and 0 bases from J, with 7 bases between. CDR3 DNA sequence: TGTGCCAGCAGCTTAGGAGGATCTAACTATGGCTACACCTTC. Its protein is CASSLGGSNYGYTF. The variable domain in full, with the rest retrieved from reference TRBV7-3 and TRBJ1-2, is GAGVSQTPSNKVTEKGKYVELRCDPISGHTALYWYRQSLGQGPEFLIYFQGTGAADDSGLPNDRFFAVRPEGSVSTLKIQRTERGDSAVYLCASSLGGSNYGYTFGSGTRLTVV.

In this sample, this clone turned up a few times. V usage is TRBV9 and J usage is TRBJ2-7; D gene uncertain. V shed 0 bases and J shed 2 bases, with 6 bases lying between them. CDR1 is SGDLS, CDR2 YYNGEE, per germline. This CDR3 region has 13 residues. CDR3 protein: CASSVGSPYEQYF. The CDR3 nucleotides are TGTGCCAGCAGCGTAGGGAGCCCCTACGAGCAGTACTTC.

The J gene is TRBJ2-1, the V gene TRBV4-3, with D possibly being TRBD2 (6 bases). The germline V gene encodes CDR1 LGHNA and CDR2 YSLEER. The CDR3 consists of 15 residues. Deletions cut 4 bases from V and 7 bases from J, with 17 bases between. CDR3 loop: CASSPLATGRNEQFF. The CDR3 DNA is TGCGCCAGCAGCCCGCTAGCGACGGGCCGGAATGAGCAGTTCTTC.

V gene TRBV5-1 combines with J gene TRBJ2-1; 13 bases map to TRBD2. The V gene's germline CDR1 is SGHRS and CDR2 YFSETQ. After removal of 4 bases from V and 4 bases from J, the junction contained 5 bases not matched to a gene. The CDR3 runs to 16 residues. The CDR3 bases are TGCGCCAGCAGCAAAAGGACTAGCGGGGGTTACAATGAGCAGTTCTTC. It encodes CASSKRTSGGYNEQFF.

The genes are TRBV5-1 and TRBJ2-5, with D maybe TRBD1 (6 bases). The CDR3 sequence is 12 residues long. V dropped 6 bases and J dropped 4 bases, with 10 bases sitting between them. CDR1 and CDR2 from the germline V gene are SGHRS and YFSETQ. CDR3 sequence: CASIGQLETQYF. The CDR3 DNA is TGCGCCAGCATTGGACAGCTAGAGACCCAGTACTTC. Drawing the rest from reference TRBV5-1 and TRBJ2-5, the complete variable domain is KAGVTQTPRYLIKTRGQQVTLSCSPISGHRSVSWYQQTPGQGLQFLFEYFSETQRNKGNFPGRFSGRQFSNSRSEMNVSTLELGDSALYLCASIGQLETQYFGPGTRLLVL.

The V and J genes are TRBV12-5 and TRBJ2-5, with 8 bases matching TRBD2. There are 14 residues in the CDR3. V trimming: 4 bases; J trimming: 2 bases; junction bases outside the gene matches: 3. Germline CDR1 and CDR2: LGHNT and FRNRAP. The CDR3 DNA follows: TGTGCTAGTGGTTCCGGGGGGGGGCAAGAGACCCAGTACTTC. Amino acid sequence: CASGSGGGQETQYF.

Points on this clone: Other DNA sequences in the same sample also yield this CDR3. V gene TRBV6-5 combines with J gene TRBJ1-3; D is perhaps TRBD1 (5 bases). Trimming removed 0 bases from V and 4 bases from J, with 7 bases in between. The germline V gene encodes CDR1 MNHEY and CDR2 SVGAGI. The CDR3 extends over 14 amino acids. Here the CDR3 reads CASSYSGAGNTIYF. CDR3 nucleotide sequence: TGTGCCAGCAGTTACTCAGGGGCAGGAAACACCATATATTTT.

V is TRBV11-2 and J is TRBJ2-1, with 15 nucleotides matching TRBD2. The CDR3 sequence is 17 residues long. The V and J ends lost 5 bases and 7 bases, in that order; junction bases with no gene match: 9. Germline V CDR1 and CDR2: SGHAT, FQNNGV. The CDR3 DNA reads as TGTGCCAGCAGCCCCCCGGGACTAGCGGGAGGAGTAAATGAGCAGTTCTTC. It is translated as CASSPPGLAGGVNEQFF.

J is TRBJ2-4 and V is TRBV28, with a possible D match to TRBD2 (6 bases). The ends were cut back, 1 base at V and 1 base at J, with 8 bases in the middle. The CDR3 length is 15 residues. CDR1 is MDHEN and CDR2 is SYDVKM in the germline V gene. The CDR3 coding sequence is TGTGCCAGCAGTTTATTGGAGGGGGCCAAAAACATTCAGTACTTC. Translation: CASSLLEGAKNIQYF.

This clone was detected once. The rearrangement uses TRBV27 and TRBJ2-5, with 9 bases aligning to TRBD2. This CDR3 is 16 amino acids long. V lost 2 bases to trimming and J lost 1 base; unmatched junction nucleotides: 5. The V gene's germline CDR1 is MNHEY and CDR2 SMNVEV (reference sequence). CDR3 in DNA: TGTGCCAGCAGTTTAACAAGCGGGGGGCTCCAAGAGACCCAGTACTTC. Its translation: CASSLTSGGLQETQYF.

J is TRBJ2-7 and V is TRBV5-1; 8 bases align to TRBD2. Germline CDR1 and CDR2: SGHRS and YFSETQ. V was clipped by 0 bases and J by 3 bases; unmatched bases: 14. CDR3 length: 18 residues. The CDR3: CASSLEVGGGFLHYEQYF. CDR3 in DNA: TGCGCCAGCAGCTTGGAAGTCGGGGGGGGATTTTTACACTACGAGCAGTACTTC.

The chain uses TRBV6-6 and TRBJ2-1, with D unresolved. CDR1 is MNHNY and CDR2 is SVGAGI in the germline V gene (reference sequence). The CDR3 runs to 12 residues. Trimming cost V 6 bases and J 6 bases, with 9 bases left between them. In DNA, the CDR3 is TGTGCCAGCAGCAAGGCAGGCAATGAGCAGTTCTTC. Translation: CASSKAGNEQFF.

V and J are TRBV11-2 and TRBJ1-1; a possible D gene is TRBD1 (5 bases). CDR1 and CDR2 from the germline V gene are SGHAT and FQNNGV. The V end lost 1 base, the J end lost 1 base, and 7 bases lay between the germline ends. The CDR3 has 14 residues. CDR3 protein: CASSLVRGNTEAFF. The CDR3, as DNA: TGTGCCAGCAGCTTAGTTAGGGGGAACACTGAAGCTTTCTTT.

The gene calls are TRBV5-1 and TRBJ2-2; 11 bases are shared with TRBD2. Trimming removed 4 bases from V and 8 bases from J; junction bases left unmatched: 7. The CDR3 spans 15 residues. The germline V gene encodes CDR1 SGHRS and CDR2 YFSETQ. Here the CDR3 reads CASSLPSGGQGELFF. In nucleotides, the CDR3 is TGCGCCAGCAGCCTGCCTAGCGGGGGGCAGGGGGAGCTGTTTTTT.

This rearrangement joins TRBV7-6 to TRBJ2-2, with D tentatively TRBD2 (6 bases). The CDR3 is 15 residues long. Trimming cost V 5 bases and J 6 bases, with 16 bases left between them. Germline lookup yields CDR1 SGHVS and CDR2 FNYEAQ. The CDR3: CASSGRTSYAGELFF. The DNA of the CDR3 is TGTGCCAGCAGCGGCCGCACTAGCTATGCCGGGGAGCTGTTTTTT. The whole variable domain, remainder taken from reference TRBV7-6 and TRBJ2-2, is GAGVSQSPRYKVTKRGQDVALRCDPISGHVSLYWYRQALGQGPEFLTYFNYEAQQDKSGLPNDRFSAERPEGSISTLTIQRTEQRDSAMYRCASSGRTSYAGELFFGEGSRLTVL.